The 24 T cell receptor beta chains below come from one sample, sequenced in a study of cytomegalovirus exposure and HLA in healthy donors. PCR amplification relied on 60 Vbeta primers (plus 13 Jbeta primers). Data came from immunoSEQ multiplex PCR; TCRdb stores just in-frame clones and leaves some out. The table records around 190,000 clones, 75% to 85% of them present only once. The sequencing input was PBMCs. These receptors were collected from a girl aged 2-10 years in good health and CMV-seropositive.

The chain joins TRBV5-1 to TRBJ1-6; 7 bases align to TRBD1. CDR3 size: 20 residues. Germline V gene data show CDR1 as SGHRS and CDR2 as YFSETQ. The V and J ends lost 0 bases and 7 bases, in that order; junction bases with no gene match: 19. The CDR3 here is CASSLVSPGGSNPDNSPLHF. CDR3 nucleotide sequence: TGCGCCAGCAGCTTGGTGTCTCCAGGGGGTTCGAACCCCGACAATTCACCCCTCCACTTT. Combining the CDR3 with reference TRBV5-1 and TRBJ1-6 gives the whole variable domain KAGVTQTPRYLIKTRGQQVTLSCSPISGHRSVSWYQQTPGQGLQFLFEYFSETQRNKGNFPGRFSGRQFSNSRSEMNVSTLELGDSALYLCASSLVSPGGSNPDNSPLHFGNGTRLTVT.

The chain joins TRBV19 to TRBJ2-5; D perhaps matches TRBD2 (6 bases). Between the trimmed V and J ends, which lost 10 bases and 7 bases, there was a span of 19 bases. Germline V gives CDR1 LNHDA, CDR2 SQIVND (reference sequence). The CDR3 sequence is 13 residues long. CDR3 loop: CATRGEVGGTQYF. DNA for the CDR3: TGTGCCACACGAGGAGAAGTCGGGGGGACCCAGTACTTC.

The V gene is TRBV6-1, the J gene TRBJ1-1; D is perhaps TRBD1 (5 bases). The CDR3 sequence is 15 residues long. Trimming removed 6 bases at V and 3 bases at J, with 17 bases between. Germline CDR1 MNHNS, CDR2 SASEGT. DNA of the CDR3: TGTGCCAGCAGGGTATTCAGGGAATTCGACACTGAAGCTTTCTTT. This gives the protein CASRVFREFDTEAFF.

The V call is TRBV10-2, the J call TRBJ2-7; D perhaps matches TRBD2 (6 bases). The CDR3 has 11 amino acids. V shed 7 bases and J shed 5 bases, with 9 bases lying between them. Germline V gene data show CDR1 as WSHSY and CDR2 as SAAADI. In DNA, the CDR3 is TGCGCCAGCATGTGGGGGGACGAGCAGTACTTC. This translates into CASMWGDEQYF.

The chain recombines TRBV5-1 with TRBJ1-2; a possible D gene is TRBD1 (5 bases). Looked up from germline, CDR1 is SGHRS and CDR2 is YFSETQ. This CDR3 is built from 14 residues. Trimming stripped 5 bases from V and 6 bases from J, with 17 bases between. The CDR3 DNA is TGCGCCAGCAGAAACGAGGGGTCGGGGGATGGCTACACCTTC. Protein sequence: CASRNEGSGDGYTF. Complete variable domain (other parts from reference TRBV5-1 and TRBJ1-2): KAGVTQTPRYLIKTRGQQVTLSCSPISGHRSVSWYQQTPGQGLQFLFEYFSETQRNKGNFPGRFSGRQFSNSRSEMNVSTLELGDSALYLCASRNEGSGDGYTFGSGTRLTVV.

This chain links TRBV7-2 with TRBJ2-7, with D tentatively TRBD2 (6 bases). This CDR3 has 14 residues. V was cut by 4 bases and J by 1 base, with 11 bases left in between. Germline assignment: CDR1 SGHTA and CDR2 FQGNSA. CDR3 DNA: TGTGCCAGCAGCTCATGGGACTTATCCTACGAGCAGTACTTC. This sequence encodes CASSSWDLSYEQYF.

This chain links TRBV28 with TRBJ2-7, with 8 bases aligning to TRBD2. Losses at the gene ends were 11 bases for V and 0 bases for J; bases not matched to a gene: 9. In germline, CDR1 is MDHEN, CDR2 SYDVKM. This CDR3 is 14 amino acids long. The CDR3 coding sequence is TGTGCCGGTTCAACGGGGGGGGGCTCCTACGAGCAGTACTTC. Protein: CAGSTGGGSYEQYF.

This clone showed up just once. The CDR3 loop is CASSDSSYNEQFF. The CDR3 DNA follows: TGTGCCAGCAGTGACTCTAGCTACAATGAGCAGTTCTTC. The rearrangement joins TRBV6-4 to TRBJ2-1; D remains unclear. V was trimmed by 0 bases and J by 3 bases, leaving 3 bases between them. The CDR3 totals 13 residues. Germline V gives CDR1 MRHNA, CDR2 SNTAGT.

The V and J genes are TRBV27 and TRBJ2-6; D ambiguous. Trimming removed 4 bases at V and 5 bases at J, with 6 bases between. There are 13 residues in the CDR3. Germline CDR1 and CDR2: MNHEY and SMNVEV (reference sequence). The CDR3 nucleotides are TGTGCCAGCAGTTATACATGGGCCAACGTCCTGACTTTC. Translation: CASSYTWANVLTF.

The rearrangement uses TRBV9 and TRBJ1-2; 7 bases align to TRBD1. CDR1 is SGDLS, CDR2 YYNGEE, per germline. The trim removed 4 bases at V and 2 bases at J, leaving 5 bases unmatched. This CDR3 contains 14 residues. The DNA for the CDR3 is TGTGCCAGCAGCATACAACAGGGGAACTATGGCTACACCTTC. This sequence encodes CASSIQQGNYGYTF.

With respect to this clone: The identical CDR3 is also encoded by other nucleotide sequences in the sample. CDR3 coding DNA: TGTGCCAGCAGTGATCAGGGGAGGGGTCAACCCCAGCATTTT. This sequence encodes CASSDQGRGQPQHF. The chain links TRBV27 to TRBJ1-5, with D possibly being TRBD1 (6 bases). Trimming left V 5 bases short and J 10 bases short, with 18 bases between. Germline V CDR1 and CDR2: MNHEY, SMNVEV (reference sequence). CDR3 length equals 14 residues.

J is TRBJ2-7 and V is TRBV4-1; 8 bases agree with TRBD2. Germline V gene lookup returns CDR1 MGHRA and CDR2 YSYEKL. With 3 bases clipped from V and 6 bases from J, the junction kept 13 bases outside the gene matches. The CDR3 is made up of 16 amino acids. This CDR3 reads CASSQSDSGIPSEQYF. In DNA, the CDR3 is TGCGCCAGCAGCCAGAGCGATAGCGGGATCCCCTCCGAGCAGTACTTC.

This chain's CDR3 is CATSRGTSGWRNEQFF. Here the CDR3 DNA reads TGTGCCACCAGCAGAGGAACTAGCGGATGGAGGAATGAGCAGTTCTTC. V gene TRBV15 combines with J gene TRBJ2-1; 8 nucleotides agree with TRBD2. CDR1 and CDR2 (germline): LNHNV, YYDKDF (reference sequence). Unmatched junction bases numbered 9, after V lost 1 base and J lost 7 bases. This CDR3 is 16 amino acids long. Complete variable domain (other parts from reference TRBV15 and TRBJ2-1): DAMVIQNPRYQVTQFGKPVTLSCSQTLNHNVMYWYQQKSSQAPKLLFHYYDKDFNNEADTPDNFQSRRPNTSFCFLDIRSPGLGDTAMYLCATSRGTSGWRNEQFFGPGTRLTVL.

V is TRBV2 and J is TRBJ2-7; TRBD2 matches at 7 bases. This CDR3 is built from 14 residues. Germline lookup yields CDR1 SNHLY and CDR2 FYNNEI. Trimming took 2 bases from V and 2 from J; bases not matched to a gene: 3. The CDR3 DNA sequence: TGTGCCAGCAGTGAACTGCTAGCGGCCTACGAGCAGTACTTC. Its translation: CASSELLAAYEQYF.

V gene TRBV6-5 combines with J gene TRBJ2-7; the match to TRBD1 covers 8 bases. Germline lookup yields CDR1 MNHEY and CDR2 SVGAGI. With 5 bases clipped from V and 3 bases from J, the junction kept 6 bases outside the gene matches. CDR3 length: 14 amino acids. The CDR3 DNA reads TGTGCCAGCAGTCTAGGGACAGGTTACTACGAGCAGTACTTC. Its translation: CASSLGTGYYEQYF.

The chain uses TRBV11-2 and TRBJ1-3; D call uncertain. This CDR3 is built from 16 residues. V was pared by 0 bases and J by 0 bases, with 9 bases between. CDR1 and CDR2 (germline): SGHAT, FQNNGV. The CDR3 spells CASSLDIGNSGNTIYF. As DNA, the CDR3 is TGTGCCAGCAGCTTAGATATCGGTAACTCTGGAAACACCATATATTTT. Using reference TRBV11-2 and TRBJ1-3 for the parts outside the CDR3, the full variable domain is EAGVAQSPRYKIIEKRQSVAFWCNPISGHATLYWYQQILGQGPKLLIQFQNNGVVDDSQLPKDRFSAERLKGVDSTLKIQPAKLEDSAVYLCASSLDIGNSGNTIYFGEGSWLTVV.

This clone was observed a handful of times. The chain carries TRBV11-2 and TRBJ2-3; 8 nucleotides match TRBD1. Looked up from germline, CDR1 is SGHAT and CDR2 is FQNNGV. V was clipped by 5 bases and J by 2 bases; unmatched bases: 6. This CDR3 is 15 amino acids long. CDR3 in amino acids: CASSTRQGPTDTQYF. Written as DNA, the CDR3 is TGTGCCAGCAGCACCCGACAGGGGCCCACAGATACGCAGTATTTT.

J is TRBJ1-2 and V is TRBV7-8; D is unresolved. Germline lookup yields CDR1 SGHVS and CDR2 FQNEAQ. V lost 1 base and J 7 bases, leaving 7 bases between the germline ends. This CDR3 has 12 amino acids. CDR3 in DNA: TGTGCCAGCAGCTTAGGGTCGGGTGGCTACACCTTC. It specifies CASSLGSGGYTF.

The CDR3: CASRPRRDTRTDTQYF. The CDR3 DNA reads as TGTGCCAGCAGACCGCGCCGGGACACCCGCACAGATACGCAGTATTTT. The genes are TRBV28 and TRBJ2-3; D perhaps matches TRBD1 (6 bases). Trimming took off 6 bases at V and 1 base at J, with 17 bases between the two ends. Germline lookup yields CDR1 MDHEN and CDR2 SYDVKM. The CDR3 has 16 residues.

The rearrangement uses TRBV28 and TRBJ1-3; 9 bases match TRBD1. Per germline, CDR1 MDHEN and CDR2 SYDVKM. V dropped 4 bases and J dropped 4; count of bases not matched to a gene: 2. This CDR3 is 14 amino acids long. DNA for the CDR3: TGTGCCAGCAGTTCCGGGACAGGGGGAAACACCATATATTTT. Its translation: CASSSGTGGNTIYF.

This sequence joins TRBV27 and TRBJ2-1, with TRBD1 matching 9 bases. CDR1 and CDR2 (germline): MNHEY, SMNVEV (reference sequence). V was clipped by 4 bases and J by 3 bases; unmatched bases: 10. The CDR3 has 17 residues. The CDR3 protein is CASSYRIPGQGYNEQFF. The CDR3 nucleotides are TGTGCCAGCAGTTACCGAATCCCGGGACAGGGCTACAATGAGCAGTTCTTC.

J is TRBJ2-1 and V is TRBV6-1; a weak D match, TRBD1 (5 bases). This CDR3 comprises 14 residues. The ends were cut back, 7 bases at V and 0 bases at J, with 10 bases in the middle. In germline, CDR1 is MNHNS, CDR2 SASEGT. The CDR3, as DNA: TGTGCCAGCATCCGACAGAGCTCCTACAATGAGCAGTTCTTC. Amino acids: CASIRQSSYNEQFF.

This clone was detected a few times. The chain combines TRBV4-1 with TRBJ1-2; TRBD1 agrees at 7 bases. Germline V gives CDR1 MGHRA, CDR2 YSYEKL. The CDR3 has 13 amino acids. Unmatched junction bases numbered 2, after V lost 6 bases and J lost 1 base. The CDR3 sequence is CASSRDSNYGYTF. CDR3 nucleotides: TGCGCCAGCAGTCGGGACAGTAACTATGGCTACACCTTC.

The chain links TRBV19 to TRBJ2-5; 7 bases align to TRBD2. CDR3 length: 12 amino acids. J lost 5 bases, V lost 8 bases, and 5 bases had no gene match. Germline CDR1 LNHDA, CDR2 SQIVND (reference sequence). The CDR3 here is CASGLGGETQYF. The CDR3 nucleotides are TGTGCCAGTGGTTTGGGAGGGGAGACCCAGTACTTC. The variable domain in full, completed from reference TRBV19 and TRBJ2-5, reads DGGITQSPKYLFRKEGQNVTLSCEQNLNHDAMYWYRQDPGQGLRLIYYSQIVNDFQKGDIAEGYSVSREKKESFPLTVTSAQKNPTAFYLCASGLGGETQYFGPGTRLLVL.